Listed below are T cell receptor beta chains from one sample, sequenced in a study of blood T cell repertoires in COVID-19. Profiled with immunoSEQ multiplex PCR; TCRdb holds only in-frame clones, not every one. The sample consists of some 200,000 clones, 85% of them appearing once. Sample: peripheral blood. The receptors originated from a woman aged 70-85 years with COVID-19, enrolled during active disease. CDR3s include the opening cysteine and the closing phenylalanine or tryptophan. Each record gives: clone size, J gene, D gene, V gene, CDR3 DNA, CDR3 protein. The D gene is left open where the match is weak. Clone size, where shown, is once, few, many, or a class for clones that have expanded.

NA,TRBJ1-4,TRBD1,TRBV5-6,TGTGCCAGCAGCTTAGCGACCAGGGGGGAAAAACTGTTTTTT,CASSLATRGEKLFF
NA,TRBJ1-3,TRBD1,TRBV29-1,TGCAGCGTGGGACAGGGACGGTCTGGAAACACCATATATTTT,CSVGQGRSGNTIYF
NA,TRBJ2-3,TRBD2,TRBV9,TGTGCCAGCAGCGTAGTCACTAGCGGCACAGATACGCAGTATTTT,CASSVVTSGTDTQYF
NA,TRBJ2-7,TRBD1,TRBV9,TGTGCCAGCAGCTCCGGGACAGGGAGATCCTACGAGCAGTACTTC,CASSSGTGRSYEQYF
NA,TRBJ2-1,TRBD2,TRBV9,TGTGCCAGCAGCGCGACGGGACAGCTGGCAGGGACTAGCGGCTCCAATGAGCAGTTCTTC,CASSATGQLAGTSGSNEQFF
NA,TRBJ1-2,NA,TRBV7-5,TGTGCCAGAAGCCCGGGGGAGGGGGAAGTTCCTGGTGGCTACACCTTC,CARSPGEGEVPGGYTF
NA,TRBJ2-5,TRBD2,TRBV10-3,TGTGCCATCAGTGATGCTAGCGGGAAGCAAGAGACCCAGTACTTC,CAISDASGKQETQYF
few,TRBJ2-5,TRBD2,TRBV29-1,TGCAGCGTTCGTACGCGGACTAGCGGGAGCGTCCAAGAGACCCAGTACTTC,CSVRTRTSGSVQETQYF
NA,TRBJ2-5,TRBD2,TRBV5-1,TGCGCCAGCACCCCGGGACTAGAGAAAGAGACCCAGTACTTC,CASTPGLEKETQYF
NA,TRBJ2-1,TRBD2,TRBV6-5,TGTGGAGCCGGGACTAGCAGTTACAATGAGCAGTTCTTC,CGAGTSSYNEQFF
once,TRBJ2-2,NA,TRBV2,TGTGCCAGCACACAGGACAACGTGAACACCGGGGAGCTGTTTTTT,CASTQDNVNTGELFF
NA,TRBJ1-5,TRBD1,TRBV11-3,TGTGCCAGCAGCCAGACAGGGGGGGTTCAGCCCCAGCATTTT,CASSQTGGVQPQHF
NA,TRBJ2-7,NA,TRBV12-3/TRBV12-4,TGTGCCAGCAGTTTTTCTAGGTACTACGAGCAGTACTTC,CASSFSRYYEQYF
NA,TRBJ2-5,TRBD2,TRBV7-2,TGTGCCAGCAGCTTGCTAGCGGCGTCATCCGGAAAAGAGACCCAGTACTTC,CASSLLAASSGKETQYF
NA,TRBJ2-4,NA,TRBV5-4,TGTGCCAGCAGCTTGTTCCAGGAAAACATTCAGTACTTC,CASSLFQENIQYF